A selection of T cell receptor beta chains follows, all from one sample in a study of cytomegalovirus exposure and HLA in healthy donors. The method was immunoSEQ multiplex PCR; TCRdb's version includes in-frame clones alone and lacks a portion of them. This table has about 100,000 clones, approximately 70% appearing once. The sequencing input was PBMCs. These receptors came from a man between 40 and 49 years old in good health and CMV-seronegative. The CDR3 runs from the conserved cysteine through the conserved F or W. The D gene is left open where the match is weak. A row's size may be missing; if present it is once, few, many or a size class.

V gene	D gene	clone size	J gene	CDR3 DNA	CDR3 protein
TRBV5-1	.	.	TRBJ2-2	TGCGCCAGCAGCGCCAGGGTTACCGGGGAGCTGTTTTTT	CASSARVTGELFF
TRBV7-9	.	.	TRBJ2-7	TGTGCCAGCAGCTTAGTTGGGGGGACCTCCTACGAGCAGTACTTC	CASSLVGGTSYEQYF
TRBV4-3	.	few	TRBJ1-1	TGCGCCAGCAGCCAAGAAGCGAACACTGAAGCTTTCTTT	CASSQEANTEAFF
TRBV6-5	.	few	TRBJ1-1	TGTGCCAGCAGTTTGAGGTGGCAGGGAAACACTGAAGCTTTCTTT	CASSLRWQGNTEAFF
TRBV6-1	.	few	TRBJ2-1	TGTGCCAGCAGTGATGATGGGACACTATCCTACAATGAGCAGTTCTTC	CASSDDGTLSYNEQFF
TRBV5-1	TRBD1	.	TRBJ1-4	TGCGCCAGCAGCTTGACAGGGGTGGCTAATGAAAAACTGTTTTTT	CASSLTGVANEKLFF
TRBV5-1	TRBD1	.	TRBJ2-7	TGCGCCAGCAGCTTGTTAGGGGGACAGTACTATTCGTCCGAGCAGTACTTC	CASSLLGGQYYSSEQYF
TRBV4-3	.	.	TRBJ2-7	TGCGCCAGCAGCCAGGCCATTGCCTACGAGCAGTACTTC	CASSQAIAYEQYF
TRBV4-1	TRBD1	.	TRBJ2-7	TGCGCCAGCAGCCAAGAGCGGGACAGGGGGGGTCAGCAGTACTTC	CASSQERDRGGQQYF
TRBV28	.	few	TRBJ1-1	TGTGCCAGCAGTACAGGGACGCCCGTCACTGAAGCTTTCTTT	CASSTGTPVTEAFF
TRBV7-2	TRBD1	.	TRBJ2-7	TGTGCCAGCAGCCTGAGGACAGGAGGCGAGCAGTACTTC	CASSLRTGGEQYF
TRBV7-6	TRBD2	.	TRBJ2-3	TGTGCCAGCAGCGAAACGCTTGTGGGAGGGACTAGCGTTTGGGGGAGGAGTACGCAGTATTTT	CASSETLVGGTSVWGRSTQYF
TRBV2	TRBD1	.	TRBJ2-7	TGTGCCAGCACGGGATTAGGACAGGGGGCATCCTACGAGCAGTACTTC	CASTGLGQGASYEQYF
TRBV29-1	.	few	TRBJ1-2	TGCAGCGTTGATGGGGGGGCTGTGAACTATGGCTACACCTTC	CSVDGGAVNYGYTF
TRBV2	TRBD2	.	TRBJ2-3	TGTGCCAGCAGTCCTGTGGGGGGGACCACAGATACGCAGTATTTT	CASSPVGGTTDTQYF
TRBV28	.	.	TRBJ2-7	TGTGCCAGCAGTTTATCGCCAGGGTTATACGAGCAGTACTTC	CASSLSPGLYEQYF
TRBV18	TRBD1	.	TRBJ1-4	TGTGCCAGCTCACCGGACAGGGGACCTGAAAAACTGTTTTTT	CASSPDRGPEKLFF